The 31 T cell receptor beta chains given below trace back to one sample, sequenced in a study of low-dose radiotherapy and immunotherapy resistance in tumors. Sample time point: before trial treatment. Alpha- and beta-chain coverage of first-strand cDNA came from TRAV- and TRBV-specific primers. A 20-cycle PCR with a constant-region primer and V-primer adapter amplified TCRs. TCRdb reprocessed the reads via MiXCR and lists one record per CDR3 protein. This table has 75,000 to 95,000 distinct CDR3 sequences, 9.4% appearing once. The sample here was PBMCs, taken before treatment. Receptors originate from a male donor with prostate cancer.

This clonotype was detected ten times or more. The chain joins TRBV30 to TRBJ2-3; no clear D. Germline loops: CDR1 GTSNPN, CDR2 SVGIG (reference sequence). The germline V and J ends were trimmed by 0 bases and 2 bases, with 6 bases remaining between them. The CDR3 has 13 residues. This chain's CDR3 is CAWSVGFTDTQYF. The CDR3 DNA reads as TGTGCCTGGAGTGTAGGCTTCACAGATACGCAGTATTTT. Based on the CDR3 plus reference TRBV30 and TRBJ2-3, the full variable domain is SQTIHQWPATLVQPVGSPLSLECTVEGTSNPNLYWYRQAAGRGLQLLFYSVGIGQISSEVPQNLSASRPQDRQFILSSKKLLLSDSGFYLCAWSVGFTDTQYFGPGTRLTVL.

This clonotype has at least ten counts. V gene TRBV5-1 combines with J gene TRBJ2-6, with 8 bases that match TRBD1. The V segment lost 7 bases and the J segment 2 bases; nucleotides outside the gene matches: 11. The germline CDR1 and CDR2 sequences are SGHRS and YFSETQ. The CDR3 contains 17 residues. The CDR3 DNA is TGCGCCAGCTCCCAAGGAGCGACAGGGGCTGGGGCCAACGTCCTGACTTTC. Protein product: CASSQGATGAGANVLTF.

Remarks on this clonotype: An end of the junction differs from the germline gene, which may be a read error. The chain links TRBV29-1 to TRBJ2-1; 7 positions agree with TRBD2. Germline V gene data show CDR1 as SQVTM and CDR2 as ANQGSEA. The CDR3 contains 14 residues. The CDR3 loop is CGVEGGSTYNEQFF. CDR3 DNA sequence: TGCGGCGTTGAGGGCGGGAGCACCTACAATGAGCAGTTCTTC.

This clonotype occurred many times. CDR3 coding DNA: TGCAGTGCTAGAGCTGACACTAGCGGGAGTTGGAATGAGCAGTTCTTC. Protein sequence: CSARADTSGSWNEQFF. The V call is TRBV20-1, the J call TRBJ2-1; 11 bases align to TRBD2. The germline CDR1 and CDR2 sequences are DFQATT and SNEGSKA (reference sequence). With V trimmed by 1 base and J by 7 bases, 9 bases remained unmatched. This CDR3 is built from 16 residues.

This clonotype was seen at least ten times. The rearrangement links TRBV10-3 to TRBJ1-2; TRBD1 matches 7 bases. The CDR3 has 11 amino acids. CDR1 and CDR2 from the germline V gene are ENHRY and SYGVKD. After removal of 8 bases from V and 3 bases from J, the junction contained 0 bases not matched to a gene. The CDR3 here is CAIGTDYGYTF. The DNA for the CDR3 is TGTGCCATCGGGACAGACTATGGCTACACCTTC.

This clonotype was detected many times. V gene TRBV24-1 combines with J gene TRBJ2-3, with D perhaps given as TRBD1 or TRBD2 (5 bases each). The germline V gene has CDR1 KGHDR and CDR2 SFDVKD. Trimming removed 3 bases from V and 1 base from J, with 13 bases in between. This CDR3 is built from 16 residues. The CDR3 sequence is CATSDSWDGRTDTQYF. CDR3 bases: TGTGCCACCAGTGATAGCTGGGACGGACGCACAGATACGCAGTATTTT.

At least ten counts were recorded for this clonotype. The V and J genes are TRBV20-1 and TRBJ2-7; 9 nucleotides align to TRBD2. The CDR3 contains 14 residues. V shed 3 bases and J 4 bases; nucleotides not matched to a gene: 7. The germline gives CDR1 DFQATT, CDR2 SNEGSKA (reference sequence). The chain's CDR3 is CSARAGLAGYEQYF. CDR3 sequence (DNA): TGCAGTGCTAGGGCGGGACTAGCAGGATACGAGCAGTACTTC.

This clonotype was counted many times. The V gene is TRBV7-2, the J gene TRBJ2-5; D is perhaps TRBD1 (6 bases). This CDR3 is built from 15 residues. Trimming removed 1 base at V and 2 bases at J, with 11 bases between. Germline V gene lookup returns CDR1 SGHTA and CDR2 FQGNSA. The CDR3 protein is CASSLVGQIQETQYF. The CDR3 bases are TGTGCCAGCAGCTTAGTCGGACAGATTCAAGAGACCCAGTACTTC.

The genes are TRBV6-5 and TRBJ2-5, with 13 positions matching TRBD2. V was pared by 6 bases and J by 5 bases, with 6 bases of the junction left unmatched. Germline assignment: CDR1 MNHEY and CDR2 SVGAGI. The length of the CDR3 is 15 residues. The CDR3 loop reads CASRRGLAGLETQYF. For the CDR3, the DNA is TGTGCCAGCAGACGGGGACTAGCGGGATTGGAGACCCAGTACTTC.

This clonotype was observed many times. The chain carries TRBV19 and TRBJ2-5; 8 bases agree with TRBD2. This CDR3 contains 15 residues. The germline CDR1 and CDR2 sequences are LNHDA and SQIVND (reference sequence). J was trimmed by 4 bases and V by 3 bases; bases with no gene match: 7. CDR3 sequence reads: CASSMVAGTGETQYF. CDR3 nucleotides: TGTGCCAGTAGTATGGTAGCGGGGACGGGAGAGACCCAGTACTTC.

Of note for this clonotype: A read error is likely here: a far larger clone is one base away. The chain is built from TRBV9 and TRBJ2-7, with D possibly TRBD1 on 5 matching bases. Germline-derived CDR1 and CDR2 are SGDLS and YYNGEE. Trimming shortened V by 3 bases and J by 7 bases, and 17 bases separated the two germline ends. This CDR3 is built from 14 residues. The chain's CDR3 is CASSAGHPGDEQYF. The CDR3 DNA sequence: TGTGCCAGCAGCGCCGGACACCCCGGCGATGAGCAGTACTTC. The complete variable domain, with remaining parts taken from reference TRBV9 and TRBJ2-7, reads DSGVTQTPKHLITATGQRVTLRCSPRSGDLSVYWYQQSLDQGLQFLIQYYNGEERAKGNILERFSAQQFPDLHSELNLSSLELGDSALYFCASSAGHPGDEQYFGPGTRLTVT.

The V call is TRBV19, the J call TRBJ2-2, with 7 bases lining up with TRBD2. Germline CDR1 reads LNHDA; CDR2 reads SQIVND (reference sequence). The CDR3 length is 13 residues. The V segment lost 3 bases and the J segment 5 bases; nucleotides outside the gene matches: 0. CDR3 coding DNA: TGTGCCAGTAGTATGCGGGGGACCGGGGAGCTGTTTTTT. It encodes CASSMRGTGELFF.

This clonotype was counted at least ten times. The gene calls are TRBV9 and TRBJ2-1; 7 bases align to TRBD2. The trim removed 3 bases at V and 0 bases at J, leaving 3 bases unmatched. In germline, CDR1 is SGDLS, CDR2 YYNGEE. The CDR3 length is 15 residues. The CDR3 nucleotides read TGTGCCAGCAGCGCTCTAGCGGCCTCCTACAATGAGCAGTTCTTC. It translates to CASSALAASYNEQFF.

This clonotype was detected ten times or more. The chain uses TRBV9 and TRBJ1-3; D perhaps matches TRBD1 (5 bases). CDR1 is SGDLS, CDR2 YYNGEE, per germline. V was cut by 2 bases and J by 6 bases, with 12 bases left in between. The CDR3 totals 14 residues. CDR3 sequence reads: CASSVTGTPNTIYF. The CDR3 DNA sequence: TGTGCCAGCAGCGTGACGGGGACCCCAAACACCATATATTTT.

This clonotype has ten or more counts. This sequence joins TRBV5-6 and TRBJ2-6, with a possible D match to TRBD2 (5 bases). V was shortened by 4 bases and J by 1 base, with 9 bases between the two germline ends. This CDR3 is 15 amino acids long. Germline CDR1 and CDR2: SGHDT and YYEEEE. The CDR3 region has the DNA TGTGCCAGCAGCCCGTCGGGATCTGGGGCCAACGTCCTGACTTTC. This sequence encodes CASSPSGSGANVLTF.

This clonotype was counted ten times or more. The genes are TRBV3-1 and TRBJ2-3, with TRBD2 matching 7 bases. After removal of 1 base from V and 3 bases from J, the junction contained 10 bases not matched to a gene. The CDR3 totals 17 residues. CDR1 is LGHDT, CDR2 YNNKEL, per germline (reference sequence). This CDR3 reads CASSQVVGGRLTDTQYF. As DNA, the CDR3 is TGTGCCAGCAGCCAAGTTGTAGGCGGGAGACTGACAGATACGCAGTATTTT.

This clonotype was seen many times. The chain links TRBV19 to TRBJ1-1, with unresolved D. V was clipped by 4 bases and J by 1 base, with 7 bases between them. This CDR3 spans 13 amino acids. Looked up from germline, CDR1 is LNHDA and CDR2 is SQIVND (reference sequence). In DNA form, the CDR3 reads TGTGCCAGTAGTACGCAGCGGAACACTGAAGCTTTCTTT. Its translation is CASSTQRNTEAFF.

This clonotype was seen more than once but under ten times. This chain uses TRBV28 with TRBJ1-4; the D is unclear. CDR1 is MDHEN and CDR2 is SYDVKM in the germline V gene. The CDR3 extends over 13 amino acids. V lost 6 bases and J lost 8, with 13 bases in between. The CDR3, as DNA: TGTGCCAGCAGACTTAAAGACTGGGAAAAACTGTTTTTT. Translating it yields CASRLKDWEKLFF.

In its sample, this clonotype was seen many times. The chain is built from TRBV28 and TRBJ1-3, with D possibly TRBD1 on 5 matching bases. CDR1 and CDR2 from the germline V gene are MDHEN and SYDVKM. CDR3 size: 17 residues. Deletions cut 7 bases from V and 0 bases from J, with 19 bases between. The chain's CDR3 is CASIPGQGPSSGNTIYF. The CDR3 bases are TGTGCCAGCATTCCCGGTCAGGGCCCGAGCTCTGGAAACACCATATATTTT.

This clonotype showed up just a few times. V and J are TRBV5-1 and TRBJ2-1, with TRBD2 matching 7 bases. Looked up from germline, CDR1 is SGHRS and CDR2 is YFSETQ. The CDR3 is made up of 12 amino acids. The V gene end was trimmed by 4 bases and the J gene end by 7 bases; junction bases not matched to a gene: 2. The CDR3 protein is CASSRGVNEQFF. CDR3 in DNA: TGCGCCAGCAGCCGGGGGGTTAATGAGCAGTTCTTC.

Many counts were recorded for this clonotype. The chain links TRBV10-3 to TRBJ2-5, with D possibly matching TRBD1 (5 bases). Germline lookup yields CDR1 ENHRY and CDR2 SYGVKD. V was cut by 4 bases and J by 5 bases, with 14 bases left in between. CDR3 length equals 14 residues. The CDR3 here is CAISGAGKGETQYF. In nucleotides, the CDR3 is TGTGCCATCAGTGGAGCAGGGAAGGGGGAGACCCAGTACTTC.

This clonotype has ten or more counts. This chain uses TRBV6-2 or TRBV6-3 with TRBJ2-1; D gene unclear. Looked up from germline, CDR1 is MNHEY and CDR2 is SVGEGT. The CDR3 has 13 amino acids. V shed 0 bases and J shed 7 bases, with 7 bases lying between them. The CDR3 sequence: CASSYSRLNEQFF. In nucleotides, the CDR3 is TGTGCCAGCAGTTACTCTCGTTTGAATGAGCAGTTCTTC.

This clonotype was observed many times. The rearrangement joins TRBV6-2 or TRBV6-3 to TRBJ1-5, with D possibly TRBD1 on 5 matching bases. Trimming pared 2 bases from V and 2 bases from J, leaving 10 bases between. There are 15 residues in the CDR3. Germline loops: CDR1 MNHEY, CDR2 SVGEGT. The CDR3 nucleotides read TGTGCCAGCAGTTACGGCAGGGTTGGCAATCAGCCCCAGCATTTT. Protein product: CASSYGRVGNQPQHF.

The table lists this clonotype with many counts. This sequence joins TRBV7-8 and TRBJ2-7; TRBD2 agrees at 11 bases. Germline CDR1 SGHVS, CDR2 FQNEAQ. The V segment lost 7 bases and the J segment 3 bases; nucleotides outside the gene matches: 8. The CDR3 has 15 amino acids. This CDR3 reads CASKQGLADFYEQYF. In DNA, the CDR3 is TGTGCCAGCAAACAGGGACTAGCGGATTTCTACGAGCAGTACTTC.

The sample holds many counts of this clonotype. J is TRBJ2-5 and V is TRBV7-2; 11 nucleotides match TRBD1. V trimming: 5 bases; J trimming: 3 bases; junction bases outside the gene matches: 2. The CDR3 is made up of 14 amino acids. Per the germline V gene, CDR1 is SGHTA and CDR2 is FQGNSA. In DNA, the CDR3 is TGTGCCAGCAGCCGGACAGGGGGCAAAGAGACCCAGTACTTC. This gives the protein CASSRTGGKETQYF.

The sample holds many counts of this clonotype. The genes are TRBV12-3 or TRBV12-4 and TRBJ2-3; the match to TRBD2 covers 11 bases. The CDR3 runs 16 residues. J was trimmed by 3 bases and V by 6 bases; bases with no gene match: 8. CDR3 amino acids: CASSSLAGGTTDTQYF. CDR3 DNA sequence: TGTGCCAGCAGCTCCCTAGCGGGAGGTACTACAGATACGCAGTATTTT.

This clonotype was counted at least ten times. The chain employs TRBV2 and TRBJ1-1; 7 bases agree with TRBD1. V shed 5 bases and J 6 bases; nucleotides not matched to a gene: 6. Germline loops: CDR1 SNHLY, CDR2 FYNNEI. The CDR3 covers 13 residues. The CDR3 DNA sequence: TGTGCCAGCAGTCAGGGGGAGATTTCTGAAGCTTTCTTT. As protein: CASSQGEISEAFF.

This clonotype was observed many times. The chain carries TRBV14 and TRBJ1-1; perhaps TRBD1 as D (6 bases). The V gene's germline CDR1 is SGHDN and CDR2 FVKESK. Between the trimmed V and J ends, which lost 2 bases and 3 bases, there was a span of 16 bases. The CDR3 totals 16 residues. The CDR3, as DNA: TGTGCCAGCAGCCAACAAAGGACAGACGTCTACACTGAAGCTTTCTTT. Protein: CASSQQRTDVYTEAFF.

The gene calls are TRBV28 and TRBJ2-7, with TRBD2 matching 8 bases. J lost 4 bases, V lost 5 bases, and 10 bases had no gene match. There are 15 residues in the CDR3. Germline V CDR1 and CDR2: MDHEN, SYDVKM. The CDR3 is CASSRERENGYEQYF. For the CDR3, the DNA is TGTGCCAGCAGTCGCGAGCGGGAGAACGGATACGAGCAGTACTTC.

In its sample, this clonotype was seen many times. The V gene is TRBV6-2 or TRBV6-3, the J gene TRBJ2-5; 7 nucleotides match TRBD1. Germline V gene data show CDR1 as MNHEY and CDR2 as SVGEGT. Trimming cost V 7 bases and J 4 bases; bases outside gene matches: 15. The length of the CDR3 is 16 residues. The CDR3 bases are TGTGCCAGCACCCAAAGAGACAGGGCTCGGGGAGAGACCCAGTACTTC. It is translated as CASTQRDRARGETQYF.

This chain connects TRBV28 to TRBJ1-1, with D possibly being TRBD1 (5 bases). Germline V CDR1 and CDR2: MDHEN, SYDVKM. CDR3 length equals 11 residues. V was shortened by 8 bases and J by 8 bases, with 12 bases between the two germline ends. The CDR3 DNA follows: TGTGCCAGCGGGTGGGGGGGAGAAGCTTTCTTT. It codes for CASGWGGEAFF.